This T cell receptor (beta chain) is from a study of cytomegalovirus exposure and HLA in healthy donors. Study details: Findings of an earlier analysis included some 110 million unique TCR beta sequences from roughly 180 million T cells. Study findings and constraints: Rarity held for most TCR sequences, but there were some public TCRs that occurred in many donors.

Details on this clone: The antigen is not known.

13 Jbeta primers and 60 Vbeta primers were used for the PCR. Libraries were prepared by immunoSEQ multiplex PCR; TCRdb keeps only in-frame clonotypes and omits some of them. The sample holds some 140,000 clones; about four fifths are singletons and the top ten take approximately 2.6%. V gave up 6 bases and J gave up 10 bases; unmatched junction bases: 16. There are 15 residues in the CDR3. This clonotype was obtained from a man between 18 and 35 years old in good health and CMV-seronegative. The source material was PBMCs. The chain couples TRBV5-3 to TRBJ1-5, with 7 positions matching TRBD1. TRBV5-3 is marked as an open reading frame, function uncertain. The CDR3: CARITRGPTGKPQHF. The CDR3 nucleotides read TGTGCCAGAATCACAAGGGGACCGACAGGGAAACCCCAGCATTTT.